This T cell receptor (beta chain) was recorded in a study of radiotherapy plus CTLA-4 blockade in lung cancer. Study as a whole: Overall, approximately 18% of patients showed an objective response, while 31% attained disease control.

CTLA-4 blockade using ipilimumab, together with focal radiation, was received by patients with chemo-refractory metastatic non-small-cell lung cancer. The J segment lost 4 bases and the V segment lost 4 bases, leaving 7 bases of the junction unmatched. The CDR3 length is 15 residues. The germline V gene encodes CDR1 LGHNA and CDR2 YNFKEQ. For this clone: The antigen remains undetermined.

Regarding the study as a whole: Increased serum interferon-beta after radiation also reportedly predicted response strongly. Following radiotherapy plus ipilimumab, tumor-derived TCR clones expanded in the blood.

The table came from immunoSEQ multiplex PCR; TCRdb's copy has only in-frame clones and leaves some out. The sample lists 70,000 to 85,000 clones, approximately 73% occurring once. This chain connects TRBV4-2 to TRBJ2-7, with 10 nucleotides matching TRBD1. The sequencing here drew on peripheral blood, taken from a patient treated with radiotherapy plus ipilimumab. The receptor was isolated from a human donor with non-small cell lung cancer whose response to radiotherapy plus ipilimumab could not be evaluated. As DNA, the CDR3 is TGTGCCAGCAGCCTTTCCGACAGGGGGCCTTACGAGCAGTACTTC. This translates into CASSLSDRGPYEQYF.